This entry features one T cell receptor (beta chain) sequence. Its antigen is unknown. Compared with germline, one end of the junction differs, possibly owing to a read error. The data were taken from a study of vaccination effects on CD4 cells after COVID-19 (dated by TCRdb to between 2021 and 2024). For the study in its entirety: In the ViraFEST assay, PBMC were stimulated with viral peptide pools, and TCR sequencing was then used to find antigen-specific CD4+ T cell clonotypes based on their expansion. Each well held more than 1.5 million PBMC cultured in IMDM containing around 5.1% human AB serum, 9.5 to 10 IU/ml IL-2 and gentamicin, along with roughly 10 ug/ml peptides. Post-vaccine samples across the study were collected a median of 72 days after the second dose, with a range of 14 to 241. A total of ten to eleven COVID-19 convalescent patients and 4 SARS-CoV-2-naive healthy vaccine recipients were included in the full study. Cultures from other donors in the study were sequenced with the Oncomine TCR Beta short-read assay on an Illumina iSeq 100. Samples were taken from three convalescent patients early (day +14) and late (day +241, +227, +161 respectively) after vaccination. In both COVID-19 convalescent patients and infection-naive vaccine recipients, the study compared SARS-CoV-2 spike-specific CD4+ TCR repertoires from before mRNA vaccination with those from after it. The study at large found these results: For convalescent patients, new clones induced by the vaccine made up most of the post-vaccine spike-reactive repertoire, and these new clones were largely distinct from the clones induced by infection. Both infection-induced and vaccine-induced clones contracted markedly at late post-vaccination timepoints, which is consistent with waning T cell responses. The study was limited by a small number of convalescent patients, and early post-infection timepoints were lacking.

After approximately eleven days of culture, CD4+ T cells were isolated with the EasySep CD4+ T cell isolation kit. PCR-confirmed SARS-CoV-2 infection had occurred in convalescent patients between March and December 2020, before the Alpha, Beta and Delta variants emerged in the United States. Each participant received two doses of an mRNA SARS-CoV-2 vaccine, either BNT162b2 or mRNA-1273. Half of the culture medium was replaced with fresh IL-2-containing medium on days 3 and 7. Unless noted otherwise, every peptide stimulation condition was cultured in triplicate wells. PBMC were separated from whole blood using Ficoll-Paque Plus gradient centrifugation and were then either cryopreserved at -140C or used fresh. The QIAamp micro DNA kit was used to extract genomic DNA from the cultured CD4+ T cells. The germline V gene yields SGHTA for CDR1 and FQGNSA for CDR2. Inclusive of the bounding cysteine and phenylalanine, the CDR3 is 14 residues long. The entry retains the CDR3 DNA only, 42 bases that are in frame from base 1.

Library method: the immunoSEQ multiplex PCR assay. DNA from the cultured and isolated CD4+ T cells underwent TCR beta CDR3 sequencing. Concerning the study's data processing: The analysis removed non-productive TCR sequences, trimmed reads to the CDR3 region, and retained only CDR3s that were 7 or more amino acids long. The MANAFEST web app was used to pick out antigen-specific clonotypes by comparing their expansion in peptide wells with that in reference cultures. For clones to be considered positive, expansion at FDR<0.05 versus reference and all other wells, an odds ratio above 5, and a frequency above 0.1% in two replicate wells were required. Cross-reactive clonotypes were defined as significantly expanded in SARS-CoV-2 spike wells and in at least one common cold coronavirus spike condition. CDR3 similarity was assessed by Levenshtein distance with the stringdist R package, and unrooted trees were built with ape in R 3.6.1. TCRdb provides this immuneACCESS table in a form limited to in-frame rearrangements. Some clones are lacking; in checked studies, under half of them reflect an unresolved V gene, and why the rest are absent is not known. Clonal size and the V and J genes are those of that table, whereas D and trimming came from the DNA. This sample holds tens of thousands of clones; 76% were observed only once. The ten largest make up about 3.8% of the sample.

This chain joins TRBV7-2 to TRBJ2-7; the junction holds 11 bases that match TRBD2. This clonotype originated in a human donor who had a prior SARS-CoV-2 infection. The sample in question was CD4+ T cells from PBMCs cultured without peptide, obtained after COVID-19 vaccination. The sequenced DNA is TGTGCCAGCAGCCCCCGCCCGGCTAGCGGGAGGTTACGCTTC. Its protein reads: CASSPRPASGRLRF.